This TCR beta chain was found in a study of shared clonotypes between healthy human individuals (dated by TCRdb to about 2020). For context, the study as a whole: The cohort comprised two women and a few men aged 18 to 49 years. To estimate repertoire size and how much clonotypes are shared between individuals, the study performed deep sequencing of blood TCR repertoires from five healthy adults. Libraries were prepared and TCR repertoires were sequenced by different laboratories using diverse techniques, in order to increase sequencing depth and limit assay-specific biases. Between about 0.94 and 8.9 billion PBMCs per donor were obtained by leukapheresis. Per donor, three plates each were used for CD4 naive and CD4 memory, two for CD8 naive, and one for CD8 memory.

This clone has at least ten counts. This clone's antigen is unknown. No base-level quality is on record; no much larger clone is a single base apart. Other nucleotide sequences in the sample specify the same CDR3. The donors were healthy, HIV-negative adults who had no recently reported acute infections or vaccinations. Only Caucasian adults living in Nashville, Tennessee, USA were represented among the donors. CD4+ T cells were enriched by magnetic negative selection, after which naive cells were positively selected on CD45RA and the negative fraction was taken as the memory subset. Blood was collected by leukapheresis, and PBMCs were isolated by Ficoll-Histopaque density gradient centrifugation and then cryopreserved in liquid nitrogen vapor phase. Purity and quantity of every magnetically sorted T cell population were checked by analytical flow cytometry. From each sorted fraction, genomic DNA was isolated and quantified by UV absorbance on a Nanodrop 2000c.

From the cysteine up to the phenylalanine, the CDR3 has a length of 15 residues. The retained sequence is limited to the CDR3, 45 bases, with the frame set at the first base. Here V drops 3 bases and J drops 5 bases, and the junction holds 2 bases not matched to any gene. Reading the germline V gene gives CDR1 KGHSH and CDR2 LQKENI. Using the deep immunoSEQ assay, TCR CDR3 regions were amplified from genomic DNA by multiplex PCR. For each cell subset, the extracted genomic DNA was distributed evenly across all wells of several immunoSEQ 96-well plates, and each plate served as one replicate. Each replicate PCR for sorted subsets received approximately 220 ng genomic DNA, equal to some 32,000 T cell genomes. The purified libraries were quantified using a Qubit 3.0 fluorometer, sized with a Bioanalyzer 2100, and then quantified again using the KAPA Library Quantification kit. A separate single-read 150-cycle Illumina NextSeq 550 flow cell was used to sequence each immunoSEQ 96-well plate. Turning to the authors' computational methods: Because the immunoSEQ output held only junctional sequences and lacked quality scores, the filtering could not match the filtering applied to full-length reads. Sequences were annotated with PyIR, a Python wrapper for IgBLAST v1.9, and V/J genes and CDR3 were assigned using IMGT germline references. Reads were filtered out if the reads had weak V/J assignments (E-value above 1e-6), no CDR3, stop codons, out-of-frame junctions, or ambiguous translated residues. A V3J clonotype was defined by an identical inferred V gene, J gene, and CDR3 amino acid sequence. The percentage overlap between two repertoires was calculated by dividing the number of shared unique clonotypes by the size of the smaller repertoire. RTK rarefaction, the Chao1 estimator, and Recon v2.1 estimates of unobserved clonotypes were used to assess repertoire richness. For all TCRbeta clonotypes obtained by the gDNA method from a few donors, generation probabilities were computed with OLGA. This immuneACCESS table, as held by TCRdb, lists in-frame sequences with V and J called but not all clones. Of the missing ones, under half trace to an unresolved V gene in checked studies; the others have no known cause. Clone size and the V and J calls come from that table; the DNA yielded D and trimming. Recorded for this sample are some 1,100,000 clones; approximately 80% of them occurred a single time. Jointly, the top ten make up approximately 0.5% of the sample.

Points the paper makes about the study in general: Incomplete sequencing was indicated by rarefaction of sorted-subset datasets, despite the large sequencing depth. Sampling was restricted to blood, and TCR repertoires in tissue are likely to differ from TCR repertoires in blood. Naive subsets generally had larger estimated clonotype richness than memory subsets did. Compared with non-shared clonotypes, the clonotypes found in all four sorted-subset donors had higher generation probabilities. Approximately 5% of naive CD4, approximately 3.7% of naive CD8, approximately 2.2% of memory CD4, and 0.35% to 0.4% of memory CD8 clonotypes were shared across several donors. Because the study included only a small number of donors, the genetic and exposure-history diversity represented was limited. Based on pairwise subsampling, the degree of clonotype sharing among donors was expected to be affected by sequencing depth.

The specimen sequenced was memory CD4+ T cells from PBMCs. The cell subset or site tag for this specimen amounts to: CD45RA-negative fraction. The TCR was taken from a man aged 18 to 30 in good health. Some clones in this sample may be carry-over from other donors' samples. Recombination connected TRBV18 to TRBJ2-5; TRBD2 lines up with 14 middle nucleotides. The CDR3 protein: CASSPGLAGEETQYF. The DNA reads TGTGCCAGCTCACCGGGACTAGCGGGAGAGGAGACCCAGTACTTC.